Ten or more counts support the clone carrying this TCR beta chain. Its cognate antigen is unknown. The V gene's germline CDR1 is SGDLS and CDR2 YYNGEE. Trimming removed 2 bases at V and 5 bases at J, with 13 bases between. This CDR3 has 14 residues. This specimen comes from a study of CD8 T cells in ankylosing spondylitis. General study points: Disease-associated clones were reportedly significantly overrepresented in matched ankylosing spondylitis synovial fluid. Typical of ankylosing spondylitis blood, it appeared, was a TCR beta motif of under 10 highly homologous variants.

MiXCR, applied by TCRdb to the 5' RACE reads, yields one record per CDR3 protein. The sample lists 200,000 to 250,000 distinct CDR3 sequences, 18% occurring once. This chain uses TRBV9 with TRBJ2-5; D not certain. The origin of this receptor is a male donor with ankylosing spondylitis. Material for sequencing was blood, either unsorted or a sorted T cell fraction (not recorded which). CDR3 bases: TGTGCCAGCAGCGTCGCTGAGTGGGGTGAGACCCAGTACTTC. This encodes CASSVAEWGETQYF.